The subject of this entry is one TCR beta chain. Original handling: The assay estimated nucleated cells by amplifying reference gene primers. Repertoires were generated with immunoSEQ multiplex PCR, while TCRdb's copy carries only in-frame clones and drops some. V, J and clone size were drawn from that table, and D and trimming were deduced from the DNA. The sample holds about 140,000 clones, approximately 86% seen once. These data are taken from a study of blood T cell repertoires in COVID-19. Whole-study context: The origin of the acute and convalescent COVID-19 samples was the United States, Italy and Spain. T cells, B-cell-depleted T cells, or PBMCs supplied cDNA or gDNA.

V was clipped by 1 base and J by 6 bases, with 10 bases between them. Germline CDR1 and CDR2: LNHDA and SQIVND (reference sequence). CDR3 length: 15 residues. Sequencing used peripheral blood. The source of this sequence is a human donor in a cohort sampled during active COVID-19. The chain uses TRBV19 and TRBJ1-6; a possible D gene is TRBD1 (5 bases). The CDR3 reads CASSIAGERNSPLHF. The CDR3 nucleotides are TGTGCCAGTAGTATAGCGGGGGAGCGTAATTCACCCCTCCACTTT.